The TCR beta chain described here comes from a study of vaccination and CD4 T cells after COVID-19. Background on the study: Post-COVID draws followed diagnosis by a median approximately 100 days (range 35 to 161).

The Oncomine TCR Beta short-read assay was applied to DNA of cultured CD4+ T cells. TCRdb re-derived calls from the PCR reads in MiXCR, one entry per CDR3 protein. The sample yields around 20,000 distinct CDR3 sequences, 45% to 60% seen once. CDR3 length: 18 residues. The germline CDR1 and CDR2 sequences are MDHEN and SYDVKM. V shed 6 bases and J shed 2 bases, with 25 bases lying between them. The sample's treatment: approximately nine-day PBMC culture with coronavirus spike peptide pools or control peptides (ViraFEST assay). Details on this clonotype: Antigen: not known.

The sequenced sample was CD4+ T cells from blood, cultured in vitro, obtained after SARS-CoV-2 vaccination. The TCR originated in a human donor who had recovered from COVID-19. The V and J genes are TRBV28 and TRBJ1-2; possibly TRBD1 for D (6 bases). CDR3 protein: CASRSSGTTRYQNYGYTF. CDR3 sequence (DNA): TGTGCCAGCAGATCGAGCGGGACAACCAGATATCAGAACTATGGCTACACCTTC.